A single T cell receptor beta chain is shown here with its context. Antigen: not known. These data originate in a study of cytomegalovirus exposure and HLA in healthy donors. Overall study results and limits: Other equally common chains were less clonally expanded than HLA-associated TCR beta chains, a later analysis showed. A missense DCLRE1C variant was associated with V- and J-gene trimming of TCR beta chains in a later analysis, and an independent cohort replicated the association. CMV serostatus stood as the only immune exposure information on hand.

Use of 60 Vbeta and 13 Jbeta primers characterized the PCR. In the authors' methods: The authors later counted 65 million to 80 million unique TCR beta chains, roughly 10 million of them shared. This table comes from immunoSEQ multiplex PCR, and its TCRdb copy is limited to in-frame clones, with some not included. V and J calls and clone size are given by that table; D and trimming were obtained from the DNA. The profile shows 150,000 or so clones, less than 80% of them singletons. Germline assignment: CDR1 SEHNR and CDR2 FQNEAQ (reference sequence). Trimming at V came to 5 bases and at J to 0 bases, leaving 3 bases not matched to a gene. This CDR3 spans 15 amino acids.

The sequence was obtained from a man aged 30-40 years in good health and CMV-seronegative. The sample comprised PBMCs. This sequence joins TRBV7-9 and TRBJ2-4; 8 bases map to TRBD1. The CDR3 sequence: CASSPGGLAKNIQYF. The CDR3 region has the DNA TGTGCCAGCAGCCCAGGGGGCCTAGCCAAAAACATTCAGTACTTC.